This T cell receptor (beta chain) was sequenced for a study of CXCR3-negative and CXCR3-positive naive CD8 T cells. Study-level results: In CXCR3-positive naive cells, the TRB CDR3s were more hydrophobic than in CXCR3-negative naive cells.

UMI labels and 5' RACE were used to prepare the TRB cDNA libraries. TCRdb reprocessed the 5' RACE reads and reports one entry per CDR3 protein, with no DNA. This specimen shows over 100,000 distinct CDR3 sequences; the ten leading clones hold nearly 0.5%. Germline CDR1 and CDR2: SEHNR and FQNEAQ (reference sequence). The CDR3 consists of 12 residues. As regards this clonotype: Its specificity is unknown.

Cells that were CD45RO-CCR7+CD27+CD95- constituted naive CD8+ T cells. What was sequenced was naive CXCR3- CD8+ T cells from blood. Subset in this sample: CD45RO-CCR7+CD27+CD95- naive CD8+ T cells lacking CXCR3 (TNR3-). The TCR was taken from a human donor in good health. Some clones in this sample may be carry-over from other donors' samples. V gene TRBV7-9 combines with J gene TRBJ2-5. The CDR3 region is CASSWDGETQYF.